These T cell receptor beta chains were read from a single sample in a study of identical twins. One entry per CDR3 protein results from TCRdb running MiXCR on the 5' RACE reads. The table lists hundreds of thousands of distinct CDR3 sequences, around 8.3% of them singletons. This same sample was also taken into another study, of yellow fever vaccine responses in identical twins.

Sequenced: PBMCs. The receptors derive from a woman aged 18-30 years in good health. The CDR3 runs from the conserved cysteine through the conserved F or W. The order of the fields is CDR3 length, clone size, D gene, V gene, J gene, CDR3 protein, CDR3 DNA. A D gene is named only where the DNA matches it firmly. The listing skips clone size in some rows; elsewhere it reads once, few, many or a size class.

18	few	-	TRBV20-1	TRBJ2-7	CSASPTAPGTRAQDEQYF	TGCAGTGCTAGCCCTACAGCCCCTGGGACGAGGGCACAAGACGAGCAGTACTTC
16	many	TRBD1	TRBV4-3	TRBJ2-7	CASSQDPRGSSYEQYF	TGCGCCAGCAGCCAAGACCCCAGGGGGAGCTCCTACGAGCAGTACTTC
13	-	-	TRBV4-2	TRBJ2-2	CASSPGLTWELFF	TGTGCCAGCAGCCCCGGGCTCACCTGGGAGCTGTTTTTT
13	many	-	TRBV5-1	TRBJ2-1	CASSGQSYNEQFF	TGCGCCAGTTCAGGTCAATCTTACAATGAGCAGTTCTTC
16	few	-	TRBV29-1	TRBJ2-1	CSVEALTESSYNEQFF	TGCAGCGTTGAAGCCCTCACGGAAAGCTCCTACAATGAGCAGTTCTTC
15	-	-	TRBV20-1	TRBJ2-3	CSALAGTLGADTQYF	TGCAGTGCTCTCGCAGGGACCTTAGGGGCCGATACGCAGTATTTT
21	many	TRBD2	TRBV2	TRBJ2-3	CASSVFRGSRRLADGTDTQYF	TGTGCCAGCAGTGTTTTCCGTGGTTCGCGGAGACTAGCGGATGGCACAGATACGCAGTATTTT
15	-	TRBD2	TRBV29-1	TRBJ2-1	CSVDPGLAGYNEQFF	TGCAGCGTTGATCCGGGACTAGCGGGGTACAATGAGCAGTTCTTC
18	few	-	TRBV11-1	TRBJ2-1	CASSLKSHRGFSYNEQFF	TGTGCCAGCAGCTTAAAGTCGCACAGAGGGTTCTCCTACAATGAGCAGTTCTTC
17	many	TRBD2	TRBV5-1	TRBJ2-1	CASSFVGGAYSYNEQFF	TGCGCCAGCAGCTTCGTCGGGGGGGCTTACTCCTACAATGAGCAGTTCTTC
13	few	-	TRBV20-1	TRBJ1-6	CSAWTFGGSPLHF	TGCAGTGCTTGGACGTTTGGGGGGTCACCCCTCCACTTT
16	few	-	TRBV4-3	TRBJ2-1	CASSQDLGGDYNEQFF	TGCGCCAGCAGCCAAGATTTGGGGGGAGACTACAATGAGCAGTTCTTC
14	-	TRBD2	TRBV18	TRBJ2-7	CASSLYGRAYEQYF	TGTGCCAGCTCACTGTACGGGAGGGCCTACGAGCAGTACTTC
14	few	TRBD1	TRBV28	TRBJ2-7	CASSGTGAAYEQYF	TGTGCCAGCAGCGGGACAGGGGCAGCCTACGAGCAGTACTTC
16	-	TRBD2	TRBV7-9	TRBJ2-5	CASSWGGAQNGETQYF	TGTGCCAGCAGCTGGGGGGGAGCCCAGAATGGAGAGACCCAGTACTTC
13	-	TRBD2	TRBV4-3	TRBJ2-7	CASSQILAGEQYF	TGCGCCAGCAGCCAGATACTAGCGGGAGAGCAGTACTTC
12	few	-	TRBV6-6	TRBJ2-7	CASSKVGYEQYF	TGTGCCAGCAGTAAGGTTGGCTACGAGCAGTACTTC
16	few	TRBD2	TRBV7-2	TRBJ2-3	CASSRTSGSSTDTQYF	TGTGCCAGCAGCAGAACTAGCGGGTCTAGCACAGATACGCAGTATTTT
13	few	TRBD2	TRBV3-1	TRBJ2-5	CASEASGAETQYF	TGTGCCAGCGAGGCTAGCGGGGCAGAGACCCAGTACTTC
15	many	TRBD2	TRBV7-7	TRBJ2-1	CASSSGLAGSNEQFF	TGTGCTAGCAGCTCCGGACTAGCGGGTTCCAATGAGCAGTTCTTC
15	-	TRBD2	TRBV7-2	TRBJ2-4	CASSFRTSIGNIQYF	TGTGCCAGCAGCTTCCGGACTAGCATCGGAAACATTCAGTACTTC
14	few	-	TRBV4-2	TRBJ2-7	CASSAALVQNEQYF	TGTGCCAGCAGCGCGGCACTAGTTCAGAACGAGCAGTACTTC
15	few	TRBD2	TRBV24-1	TRBJ2-3	CATSDLAGGGDTQYF	TGTGCCACCAGTGACTTAGCGGGAGGAGGAGATACGCAGTATTTT
15	-	-	TRBV12-3/TRBV12-4	TRBJ1-4	CASSYRSGQGEKLFF	TGTGCCAGCAGTTACCGGTCCGGGCAGGGGGAAAAACTGTTTTTT
12	few	-	TRBV10-2	TRBJ1-4	CASRPPGEKLFF	TGCGCCAGCAGGCCCCCTGGGGAAAAACTGTTTTTT
14	-	-	TRBV6-5	TRBJ2-5	CASSYRLAGETQYF	TGTGCCAGCAGTTACCGGCTCGCCGGGGAGACCCAGTACTTC
15	few	-	TRBV13	TRBJ2-3	CASSLDSLGTDTQYF	TGTGCCAGCAGCTTAGATAGCCTCGGCACAGATACGCAGTATTTT
15	-	-	TRBV6-2/TRBV6-3	TRBJ2-7	CASRHVRESSYEQYF	TGTGCCAGCAGACACGTAAGGGAGAGCTCCTACGAGCAGTACTTC
17	many	TRBD2	TRBV4-3	TRBJ2-7	CASSQVALGTSSYEQYF	TGCGCCAGCAGCCAAGTCGCCTTGGGGACTAGCTCCTACGAGCAGTACTTC
14	few	TRBD1	TRBV3-1	TRBJ1-2	CASSLPGQLGGYTF	TGTGCCAGCAGCCTACCGGGACAGCTCGGTGGCTACACCTTC
15	few	-	TRBV4-1	TRBJ2-1	CASSQDARGDNEQFF	TGCGCCAGCAGCCAAGATGCCCGCGGGGACAATGAGCAGTTCTTC
15	many	TRBD1	TRBV4-3	TRBJ2-7	CASSQDYRGLYEQYF	TGCGCCAGCAGCCAAGATTACAGGGGGCTCTACGAGCAGTACTTC
15	-	-	TRBV9	TRBJ2-5	CASSTRWGAQETQYF	TGTGCCAGCAGCACCCGGTGGGGGGCTCAAGAGACCCAGTACTTC
14	few	TRBD2	TRBV10-3	TRBJ2-2	CAIGLAGGTGELFF	TGTGCCATCGGACTAGCGGGAGGAACCGGGGAGCTGTTTTTT
15	many	TRBD2	TRBV5-1	TRBJ2-1	CASSVSGRAFNEQFF	TGCGCCAGCAGCGTTAGCGGGAGGGCCTTTAATGAGCAGTTCTTC
15	few	TRBD1	TRBV28	TRBJ2-7	CASSSTGTGLYEQYF	TGTGCCAGCAGTTCTACCGGGACAGGGCTCTACGAGCAGTACTTC
14	-	-	TRBV9	TRBJ1-5	CASSVDGNNQPQHF	TGTGCCAGCAGCGTAGATGGGAACAATCAGCCCCAGCATTTT
17	few	TRBD2	TRBV7-2	TRBJ2-7	CASSLAPGLAGAYEQYF	TGTGCCAGCAGCTTAGCGCCGGGACTAGCGGGAGCCTACGAGCAGTACTTC
14	few	TRBD2	TRBV12-3/TRBV12-4	TRBJ2-5	CASRIAGVRETQYF	TGTGCCAGCAGGATAGCGGGAGTGCGAGAGACCCAGTACTTC
19	few	TRBD2	TRBV11-1	TRBJ2-7	CASSPNRSTRGLAAYEQYF	TGTGCCAGCAGCCCAAACCGCAGTACCCGGGGACTAGCTGCCTACGAGCAGTACTTC
13	few	-	TRBV6-5	TRBJ2-4	CASSYSTKNIQYF	TGTGCCAGCAGTTACTCAACTAAAAACATTCAGTACTTC
15	few	TRBD1	TRBV20-1	TRBJ2-7	CSASPQGVNSYEQYF	TGCAGTGCTAGCCCGCAGGGGGTGAACTCCTACGAGCAGTACTTC
15	few	TRBD1	TRBV29-1	TRBJ2-3	CSGRSDRGWTDTQYF	TGCAGCGGTCGATCGGACAGGGGATGGACAGATACGCAGTATTTT
16	many	-	TRBV5-1	TRBJ1-1	CASSLGYSRGGTEAFF	TGCGCCAGCAGCTTGGGATATAGTAGAGGGGGCACTGAAGCTTTCTTT
20	few	-	TRBV20-1	TRBJ2-7	CSASLLRGAFVASSPYEQYF	TGCAGTGCTAGTTTACTTCGGGGGGCTTTTGTAGCATCCAGCCCCTACGAGCAGTACTTC
17	few	TRBD1	TRBV18	TRBJ2-1	CASSPPVGTGFYNEQFF	TGTGCCAGCTCACCACCGGTAGGGACAGGGTTCTACAATGAGCAGTTCTTC
14	few	TRBD2	TRBV12-3/TRBV12-4	TRBJ2-7	CASSFSSGDGEQYF	TGTGCCAGCAGTTTTTCCAGCGGGGATGGCGAGCAGTACTTC
14	-	-	TRBV5-1	TRBJ1-1	CASSFQGGNTEAFF	TGCGCCAGCAGCTTTCAGGGAGGGAACACTGAAGCTTTCTTT
15	-	TRBD2	TRBV12-3/TRBV12-4	TRBJ2-1	CASSLRTSGHNEQFF	TGTGCCAGCAGTTTAAGGACTAGCGGCCACAATGAGCAGTTCTTC
15	-	TRBD2	TRBV12-3/TRBV12-4	TRBJ2-5	CASTLGTIFQETQYF	TGTGCCAGCACTCTAGGGACTATCTTCCAAGAGACCCAGTACTTC
13	few	-	TRBV20-1	TRBJ2-5	CSASIGVGETQYF	TGCAGTGCTAGTATCGGGGTAGGAGAGACCCAGTACTTC
13	many	-	TRBV10-3	TRBJ2-1	CAITQGLAREQFF	TGTGCCATCACCCAGGGGCTAGCTAGGGAGCAGTTCTTC
15	few	TRBD2	TRBV12-3/TRBV12-4	TRBJ2-5	CASSGGTITQETQYF	TGTGCCAGCAGCGGCGGGACTATCACTCAAGAGACCCAGTACTTC